These 22 T cell receptor beta chains came from one sample sequenced in a study of T cells in Graves' hyperthyroidism and ophthalmopathy. Authors of the study amplified TCR beta CDR3 regions from RNA transcripts. An initial round of RT-PCR targeting the TCR CDR3 relied on the HTBI primer set. TCRdb independently ran MiXCR on the multiplex PCR reads; one entry per CDR3 protein. The sample shows roughly 700,000 distinct CDR3 sequences, roughly 32% of them seen only once. Sequencing was done on a sample of blood. The receptors derive from a woman in her forties with Graves' hyperthyroidism.

This clonotype occurred many times. CDR3 bases: TGTGCCAGCAGTTTGAGCGGACAGGGAGATTCACCCCTCCACTTT. It encodes CASSLSGQGDSPLHF. The V gene is TRBV6-5, the J gene TRBJ1-6; TRBD1 matches at 8 bases. The CDR3 extends over 15 amino acids. CDR1 MNHEY and CDR2 SVGAGI come from the germline V gene. The J segment lost 8 bases and the V segment lost 4 bases, leaving 7 bases of the junction unmatched.

In its sample, this clonotype was seen once. A much larger clone is a single base away; this may be a read error. In this CDR3 the conserved last residue, phenylalanine or tryptophan, is missing, so a read error is likely. The chain carries TRBV29-1 and TRBJ1-1; D is ambiguous. Germline V lookup: CDR1 SQVTM, CDR2 ANQGSEA. This CDR3 spans 12 amino acids. Trimming took 8 bases from V and 0 from J, leaving 10 bases between them. CDR3 amino acids: CSPGRMNTEAFL. The CDR3, as DNA: TGCAGCCCAGGACGGATGAACACTGAAGCTTTCCTT.

In this sample, this clonotype turned up many times. The chain has TRBV7-9 and TRBJ1-5, with D perhaps matching TRBD1 (6 bases). In germline, CDR1 is SEHNR, CDR2 FQNEAQ (reference sequence). V lost 1 base, J lost 0 bases, and 10 bases lay in between. The CDR3 contains 16 residues. The CDR3 here is CASSLGDRSSNQPQHF. CDR3 in DNA: TGTGCCAGCAGCTTAGGAGACAGGTCTAGCAATCAGCCCCAGCATTTT.

This clonotype occurred many times. The genes are TRBV19 and TRBJ2-7, with D unclear. Germline CDR1 reads LNHDA; CDR2 reads SQIVND (reference sequence). The length of the CDR3 is 13 residues. Trimming pared 9 bases from V and 0 bases from J, leaving 12 bases between. CDR3 loop: CASQAASSYEQYF. The DNA for the CDR3 is TGTGCCAGCCAGGCGGCTAGCTCCTACGAGCAGTACTTC.

The V and J genes are TRBV10-2 and TRBJ1-1; D might be TRBD1 (6 bases). The CDR3 runs to 14 residues. Germline V CDR1 and CDR2: WSHSY, SAAADI. The V end was cut by 7 bases, the J end by 4 bases, with 16 bases between. CDR3 nucleotides: TGCGCCAGCATGAAGGGGGGCCAACGCACTGAAGCTTTCTTT. Translation gives CASMKGGQRTEAFF.

This clonotype was counted only a few times. The chain links TRBV7-9 to TRBJ1-3; 10 bases map to TRBD1. The CDR3 has 15 residues. The V segment lost 5 bases and the J segment 3 bases; nucleotides outside the gene matches: 4. The germline CDR1 and CDR2 sequences are SEHNR and FQNEAQ (reference sequence). This chain's CDR3 is CASSHDRGLGNTIYF. The CDR3 DNA is TGTGCCAGCAGCCATGACAGGGGGCTTGGAAACACCATATATTTT. Full variable domain (outside the CDR3, taken from reference TRBV7-9 and TRBJ1-3): DTGVSQNPRHKITKRGQNVTFRCDPISEHNRLYWYRQTLGQGPEFLTYFQNEAQLEKSRLLSDRFSAERPKGSFSTLEIQRTEQGDSAMYLCASSHDRGLGNTIYFGEGSWLTVV.

CDR3 amino acids: CSARPAAGAYTDTQYF. The CDR3 nucleotides read TGCAGTGCTAGGCCGGCGGCGGGGGCTTACACAGATACGCAGTATTTT. V is TRBV20-1 and J is TRBJ2-3; perhaps TRBD2 as D (7 bases). CDR3 length equals 16 residues. Germline CDR1 is DFQATT and CDR2 is SNEGSKA (reference sequence). V lost 3 bases and J 2 bases, leaving 18 bases between the germline ends.

As concerns this clonotype: Given a much more abundant clone one base away, this may be a read error. The chain joins TRBV9 to TRBJ1-1, with 7 bases identical to TRBD1. Per germline, CDR1 SGDLS and CDR2 YYNGEE. The CDR3 covers 15 residues. The CDR3 DNA follows: TGTGCCAGCAGCGTAGCGGACAGGTGGAACACTGAAGCTTCCTTT. Encoded protein: CASSVADRWNTEASF.

The V and J genes are TRBV19 and TRBJ2-3; D gene ambiguous. The CDR3 has 15 residues. Trimming took off 5 bases at V and 0 bases at J, with 12 bases between the two ends. The germline V gene has CDR1 LNHDA and CDR2 SQIVND (reference sequence). The CDR3 nucleotides read TGTGCCAGTAGTTCCCGGGCGGATAGCACAGATACGCAGTATTTT. It encodes CASSSRADSTDTQYF.

Here the CDR3 DNA reads TGTGCCAGCAGGCATCCAGGGGTAGGCGCTTTCTTT. This sequence encodes CASRHPGVGAFF. The chain joins TRBV12-3 or TRBV12-4 to TRBJ1-1; a possible D gene is TRBD1 (6 bases). This CDR3 comprises 12 residues. Trimming stripped 6 bases from V and 11 bases from J, with 16 bases between.

The table lists this clonotype with many counts. J is TRBJ1-2 and V is TRBV7-9; the match to TRBD1 covers 7 bases. This CDR3 spans 16 amino acids. Losses at the gene ends were 5 bases for V and 1 base for J; bases not matched to a gene: 10. Germline loops: CDR1 SEHNR, CDR2 FQNEAQ (reference sequence). The CDR3 sequence: CASSTPTGRGNYGYTF. For the CDR3, the DNA is TGTGCCAGCAGCACCCCGACAGGGAGGGGTAACTATGGCTACACCTTC.

Notes on this clonotype: A much larger clone lies a single base off, so this may be a read error. The CDR3 coding sequence is TGTGCCAGCAGCTTATTGGCAGGAGCCTTCTATGGCCACACCTTC. Translating it yields CASSLLAGAFYGHTF. J is TRBJ1-2 and V is TRBV7-9; D ambiguous. The germline CDR1 and CDR2 sequences are SEHNR and FQNEAQ (reference sequence). The CDR3 length is 15 residues.

The chain combines TRBV4-1 with TRBJ2-7; unclear D gene. From germline, CDR1 is MGHRA and CDR2 YSYEKL. V was pared by 1 base and J by 4 bases, with 8 bases between. This CDR3 has 13 amino acids. The CDR3 nucleotides are TGCGCCAGCAGCCAAGCTCACCTTTACGAGCAGTACTTC. Encoded protein: CASSQAHLYEQYF.

The chain recombines TRBV11-2 with TRBJ2-7; perhaps TRBD2 as D (5 bases). V lost 0 bases, J lost 7 bases, and 13 bases lay in between. Looked up from germline, CDR1 is SGHAT and CDR2 is FQNNGV. The CDR3 contains 14 residues. CDR3 DNA sequence: TGTGCCAGCAGCTTAGAGGAGGCTACGGGGGAGCAGTACTTC. Translated, it gives CASSLEEATGEQYF.

In this sample, this clonotype turned up many times. The V call is TRBV19, the J call TRBJ1-2; 10 bases map to TRBD1. In germline, CDR1 is LNHDA, CDR2 SQIVND (reference sequence). This CDR3 region has 14 residues. The trim removed 9 bases at V and 6 bases at J, leaving 10 bases unmatched. Written as DNA, the CDR3 is TGTGCCAGCAAAGACAGGGGGCGAGGTGATGGCTACACCTTC. This encodes CASKDRGRGDGYTF.

This clonotype showed up many times. The rearrangement links TRBV2 to TRBJ1-1, with 9 bases aligning to TRBD1. The length of the CDR3 is 14 residues. Germline V gives CDR1 SNHLY, CDR2 FYNNEI. With V trimmed by 5 bases and J by 1 base, 2 bases remained unmatched. The CDR3 spells CASSWTGENTEAFF. The CDR3 bases are TGTGCCAGCAGTTGGACAGGGGAGAACACTGAAGCTTTCTTT.

In nucleotides, the CDR3 is TGTGCCATCGACTCGACAGGGGTTTATGGCTACACCTTC. Its translation is CAIDSTGVYGYTF. The chain carries TRBV10-3 and TRBJ1-2; 8 nucleotides line up with TRBD1. V lost 8 bases to trimming and J lost 5 bases; unmatched junction nucleotides: 7. This CDR3 region has 13 residues. CDR1 is ENHRY and CDR2 is SYGVKD in the germline V gene.

This clonotype appeared many times. The chain has TRBV20-1 and TRBJ1-1, with D possibly TRBD1 on 5 matching bases. The CDR3 consists of 14 residues. Germline V gives CDR1 DFQATT, CDR2 SNEGSKA (reference sequence). Trimming pared 0 bases from V and 4 bases from J, leaving 12 bases between. CDR3 DNA: TGCAGTGCTAGAGATATATGGGGGAGCACTGAAGCTTTCTTT. Residues: CSARDIWGSTEAFF.

This clonotype was found a few times. The V and J genes are TRBV5-1 and TRBJ2-7; 9 nucleotides align to TRBD1. The CDR3 is 16 amino acids. With V trimmed by 4 bases and J by 2 bases, 10 bases remained unmatched. CDR1 is SGHRS and CDR2 is YFSETQ in the germline V gene. DNA for the CDR3: TGCGCCAGCAGCCCCATTAGGACAGGGGACACCTACGAGCAGTACTTC. Translation gives CASSPIRTGDTYEQYF. Full variable domain (rest looked up from reference TRBV5-1 and TRBJ2-7): KAGVTQTPRYLIKTRGQQVTLSCSPISGHRSVSWYQQTPGQGLQFLFEYFSETQRNKGNFPGRFSGRQFSNSRSEMNVSTLELGDSALYLCASSPIRTGDTYEQYFGPGTRLTVT.

As for this clonotype: The junction and the germline gene differ at one end; a read error may be behind it. The chain is built from TRBV5-1 and TRBJ1-1; 8 bases are shared with TRBD1. CDR1 is SGHRS and CDR2 is YFSETQ in the germline V gene. This CDR3 comprises 15 residues. CDR3 in DNA: TGCGCCAGCAGTTTGGAACAGGGGGGAGGCACTGAAGCTTCCTTT. Protein: CASSLEQGGGTEASF.

The chain uses TRBV10-3 and TRBJ1-5, with TRBD1 identical over 7 bases. The V gene's germline CDR1 is ENHRY and CDR2 SYGVKD. V gave up 6 bases and J gave up 3 bases; unmatched junction bases: 5. The CDR3 sequence is 14 residues long. CDR3 in DNA: TGTGCCATCAGGGGCAGGGGGAACAATCAGCCCCAGCATTTT. This gives the protein CAIRGRGNNQPQHF.

Of note for this clonotype: Given the absence of the conserved phenylalanine or tryptophan at the CDR3 end, a read error is likely. The chain links TRBV6-5 to TRBJ2-2, with D possibly TRBD1 on 6 matching bases. The CDR3 is made up of 13 amino acids. Trimming shortened V by 10 bases and J by 2 bases, and 11 bases separated the two germline ends. Germline V gene lookup returns CDR1 MNHEY and CDR2 SVGAGI. This chain's CDR3 is CATQTGNTGELFS. CDR3 coding DNA: TGTGCCACTCAGACAGGCAACACCGGGGAGCTGTTTTCT.